The T cell receptor (beta chain) under discussion was sequenced for a study of cytomegalovirus exposure and HLA in healthy donors. The PCR ran on 60 Vbeta and 13 Jbeta primers. The table came from immunoSEQ multiplex PCR; TCRdb's copy has only in-frame clones and leaves some out. This repertoire shows some 93,000 clones, approximately 60% found once; its top ten account for 5.9%. The CDR3 spans 16 residues. This sequence joins TRBV21-1 and TRBJ2-3; the table calls TRBD1, which could not be checked here. TRBV21-1 is listed as a pseudogene. Sequenced: PBMCs. The sequence was collected from a boy under 18 in good health and CMV-seropositive. The CDR3 here is CASSPRTGIKTDTQYF. The DNA of the CDR3 is TGTGCCAGCAGCCCCAGGACAGGGATCAAGACAGATACGCAGTATTTT.